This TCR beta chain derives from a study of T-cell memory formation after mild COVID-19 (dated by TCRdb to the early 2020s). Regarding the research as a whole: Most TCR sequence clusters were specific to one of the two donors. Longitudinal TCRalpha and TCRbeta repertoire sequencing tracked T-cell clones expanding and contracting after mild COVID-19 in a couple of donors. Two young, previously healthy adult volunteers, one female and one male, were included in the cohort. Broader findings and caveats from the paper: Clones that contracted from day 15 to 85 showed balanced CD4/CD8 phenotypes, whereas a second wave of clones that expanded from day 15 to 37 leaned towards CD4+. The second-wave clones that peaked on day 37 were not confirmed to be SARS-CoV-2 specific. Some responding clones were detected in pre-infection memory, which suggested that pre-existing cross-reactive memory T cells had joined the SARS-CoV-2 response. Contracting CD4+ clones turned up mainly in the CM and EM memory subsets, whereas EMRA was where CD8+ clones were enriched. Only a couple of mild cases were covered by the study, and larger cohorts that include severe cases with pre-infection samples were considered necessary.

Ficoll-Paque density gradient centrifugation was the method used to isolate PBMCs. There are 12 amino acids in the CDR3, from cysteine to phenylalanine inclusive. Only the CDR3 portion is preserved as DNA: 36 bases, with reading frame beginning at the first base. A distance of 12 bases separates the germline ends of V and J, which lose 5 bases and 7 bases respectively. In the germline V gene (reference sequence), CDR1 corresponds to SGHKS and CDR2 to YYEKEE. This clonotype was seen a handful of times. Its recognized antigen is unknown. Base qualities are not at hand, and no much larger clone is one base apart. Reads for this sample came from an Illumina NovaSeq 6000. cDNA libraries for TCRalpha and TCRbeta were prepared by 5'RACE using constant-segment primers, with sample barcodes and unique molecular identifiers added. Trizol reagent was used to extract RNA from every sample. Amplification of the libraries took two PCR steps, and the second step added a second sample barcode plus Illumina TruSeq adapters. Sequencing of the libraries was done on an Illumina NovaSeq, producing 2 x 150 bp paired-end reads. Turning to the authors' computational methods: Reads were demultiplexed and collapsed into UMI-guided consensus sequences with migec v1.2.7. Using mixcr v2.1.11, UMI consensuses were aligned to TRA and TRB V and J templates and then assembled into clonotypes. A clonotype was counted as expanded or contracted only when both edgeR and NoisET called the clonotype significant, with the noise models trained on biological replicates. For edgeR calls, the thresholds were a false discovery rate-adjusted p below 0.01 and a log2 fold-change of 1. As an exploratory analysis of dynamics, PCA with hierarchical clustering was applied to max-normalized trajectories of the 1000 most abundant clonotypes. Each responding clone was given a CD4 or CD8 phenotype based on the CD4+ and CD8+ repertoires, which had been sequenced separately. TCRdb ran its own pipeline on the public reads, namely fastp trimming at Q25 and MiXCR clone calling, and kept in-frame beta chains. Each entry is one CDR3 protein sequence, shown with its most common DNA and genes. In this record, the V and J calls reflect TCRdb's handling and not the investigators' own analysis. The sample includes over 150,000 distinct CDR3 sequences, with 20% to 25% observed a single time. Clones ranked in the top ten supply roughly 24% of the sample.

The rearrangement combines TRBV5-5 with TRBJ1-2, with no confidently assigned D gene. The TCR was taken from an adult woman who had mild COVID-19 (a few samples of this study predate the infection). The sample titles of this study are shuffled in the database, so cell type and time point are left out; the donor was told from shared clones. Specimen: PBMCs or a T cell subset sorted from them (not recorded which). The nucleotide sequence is TGTGCCAGCAGTCAGGTGGAGGGTGGCTACACCTTC. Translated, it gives CASSQVEGGYTF.